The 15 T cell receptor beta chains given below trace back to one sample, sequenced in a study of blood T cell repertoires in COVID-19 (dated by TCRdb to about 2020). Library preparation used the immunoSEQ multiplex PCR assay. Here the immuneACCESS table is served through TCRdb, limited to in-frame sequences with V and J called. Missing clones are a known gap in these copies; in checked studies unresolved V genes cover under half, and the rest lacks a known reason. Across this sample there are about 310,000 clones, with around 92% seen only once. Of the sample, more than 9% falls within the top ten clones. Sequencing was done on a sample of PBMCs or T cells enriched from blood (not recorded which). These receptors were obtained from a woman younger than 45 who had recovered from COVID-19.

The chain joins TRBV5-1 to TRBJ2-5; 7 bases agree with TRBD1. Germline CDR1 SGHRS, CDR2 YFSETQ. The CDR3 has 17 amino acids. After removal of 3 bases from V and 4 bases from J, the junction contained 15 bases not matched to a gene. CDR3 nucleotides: TGCGCCAGCAGCTCGACAGGACAGGTTCGGTATCCAGAGACCCAGTACTTC. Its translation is CASSSTGQVRYPETQYF. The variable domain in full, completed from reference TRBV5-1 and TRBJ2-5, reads KAGVTQTPRYLIKTRGQQVTLSCSPISGHRSVSWYQQTPGQGLQFLFEYFSETQRNKGNFPGRFSGRQFSNSRSEMNVSTLELGDSALYLCASSSTGQVRYPETQYFGPGTRLLVL.

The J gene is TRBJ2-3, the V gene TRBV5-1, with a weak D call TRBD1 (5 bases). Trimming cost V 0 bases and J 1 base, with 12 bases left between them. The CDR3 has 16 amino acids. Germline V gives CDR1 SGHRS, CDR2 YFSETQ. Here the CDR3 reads CASSLGTGVGTDTQYF. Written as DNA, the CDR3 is TGCGCCAGCAGCTTGGGAACAGGCGTGGGCACAGATACGCAGTATTTT. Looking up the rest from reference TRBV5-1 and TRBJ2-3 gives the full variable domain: KAGVTQTPRYLIKTRGQQVTLSCSPISGHRSVSWYQQTPGQGLQFLFEYFSETQRNKGNFPGRFSGRQFSNSRSEMNVSTLELGDSALYLCASSLGTGVGTDTQYFGPGTRLTVL.

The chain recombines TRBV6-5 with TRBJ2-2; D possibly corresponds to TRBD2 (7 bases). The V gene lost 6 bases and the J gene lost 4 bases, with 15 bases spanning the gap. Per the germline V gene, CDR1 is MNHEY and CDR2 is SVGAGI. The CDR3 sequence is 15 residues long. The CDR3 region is CASRKRGGGTGELFF. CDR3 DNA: TGTGCCAGCAGAAAGAGGGGGGGCGGCACCGGGGAGCTGTTTTTT.

CDR3 residues: CASSPLGLGNTEAFF. In DNA form, the CDR3 reads TGTGCCAGCAGCCCCCTGGGTCTAGGGAACACTGAAGCTTTCTTT. The chain employs TRBV7-2 and TRBJ1-1; D ambiguous. Trimming pared 5 bases from V and 1 base from J, leaving 14 bases between. This CDR3 comprises 15 residues. Germline V gene lookup returns CDR1 SGHTA and CDR2 FQGNSA.

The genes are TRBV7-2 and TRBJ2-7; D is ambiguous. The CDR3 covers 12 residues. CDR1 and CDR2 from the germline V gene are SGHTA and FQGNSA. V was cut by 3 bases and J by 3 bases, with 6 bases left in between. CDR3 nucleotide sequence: TGTGCCAGCAGCTTCGACAACTACGAGCAGTACTTC. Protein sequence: CASSFDNYEQYF.

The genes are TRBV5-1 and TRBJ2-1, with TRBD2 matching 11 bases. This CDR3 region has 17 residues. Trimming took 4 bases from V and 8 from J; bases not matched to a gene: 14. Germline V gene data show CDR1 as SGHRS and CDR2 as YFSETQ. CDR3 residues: CASSPGLAGLRGHEQFF. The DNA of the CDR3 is TGCGCCAGCAGCCCCGGACTAGCGGGTCTAAGGGGCCATGAGCAGTTCTTC. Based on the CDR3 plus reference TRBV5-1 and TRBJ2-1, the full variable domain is KAGVTQTPRYLIKTRGQQVTLSCSPISGHRSVSWYQQTPGQGLQFLFEYFSETQRNKGNFPGRFSGRQFSNSRSEMNVSTLELGDSALYLCASSPGLAGLRGHEQFFGPGTRLTVL.

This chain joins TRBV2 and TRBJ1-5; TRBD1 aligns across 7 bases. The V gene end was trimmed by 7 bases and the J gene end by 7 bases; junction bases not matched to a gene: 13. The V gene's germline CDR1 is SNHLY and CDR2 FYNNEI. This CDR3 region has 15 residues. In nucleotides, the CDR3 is TGTGCCAGCACCGAGGAGACAGGGCGGTACCAGCCCCAGCATTTT. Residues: CASTEETGRYQPQHF.

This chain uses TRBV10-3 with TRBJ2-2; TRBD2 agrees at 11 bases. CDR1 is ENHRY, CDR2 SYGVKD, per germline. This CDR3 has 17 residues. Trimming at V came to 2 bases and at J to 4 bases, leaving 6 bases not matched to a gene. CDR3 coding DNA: TGTGCCATCAGTGAGCTACCGGGGACTAGCGGCACCGGGGAGCTGTTTTTT. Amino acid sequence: CAISELPGTSGTGELFF.

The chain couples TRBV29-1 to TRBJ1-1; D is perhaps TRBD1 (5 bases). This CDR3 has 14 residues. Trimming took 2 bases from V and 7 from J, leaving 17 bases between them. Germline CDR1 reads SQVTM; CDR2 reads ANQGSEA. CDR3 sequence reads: CSVEPNQGVGEAFF. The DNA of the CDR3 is TGCAGCGTTGAACCCAATCAAGGGGTTGGTGAAGCTTTCTTT.

CDR3 in amino acids: CASSPYLFVRQYF. As DNA, the CDR3 is TGTGCCAGCAGTCCGTATCTATTTGTAAGGCAGTACTTC. The chain recombines TRBV28 with TRBJ2-7; D is unresolved. The CDR3 is made up of 13 amino acids. V shed 5 bases and J shed 9 bases, with 17 bases lying between them. Germline CDR1 and CDR2: MDHEN and SYDVKM.

The CDR3 coding sequence is TGTGCCAGCAGTTCATCACGGGGGGTAAGGCCCCAGCATTTT. Protein: CASSSSRGVRPQHF. The genes are TRBV6-2 or TRBV6-3 and TRBJ1-5, with TRBD1 as a possible D gene (5 bases). The germline V gene encodes CDR1 MNHEY and CDR2 SVGEGT. The V and J ends lost 4 bases and 9 bases respectively, with 16 bases between them. There are 14 residues in the CDR3.

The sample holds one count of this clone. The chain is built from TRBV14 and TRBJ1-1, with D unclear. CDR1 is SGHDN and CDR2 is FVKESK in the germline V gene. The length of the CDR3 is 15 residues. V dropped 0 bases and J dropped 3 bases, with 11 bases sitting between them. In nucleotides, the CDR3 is TGTGCCAGCAGCCAAGAGGTCGGAGGGTACACTGAAGCTTTCTTT. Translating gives CASSQEVGGYTEAFF.

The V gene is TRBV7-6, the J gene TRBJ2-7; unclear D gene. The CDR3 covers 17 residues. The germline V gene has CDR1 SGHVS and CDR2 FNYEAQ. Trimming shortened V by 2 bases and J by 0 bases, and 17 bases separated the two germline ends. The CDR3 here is CASSLTPINGVSYEQYF. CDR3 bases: TGTGCCAGCAGCTTAACCCCGATTAACGGTGTCTCCTACGAGCAGTACTTC.

In DNA form, the CDR3 reads TGTGCCTGGACGAGGACAGGGCGCGAGCAGTACTTC. Amino acids: CAWTRTGREQYF. The chain recombines TRBV30 with TRBJ2-7, with 8 bases fitting TRBD1. V gave up 4 bases and J gave up 6 bases; unmatched junction bases: 5. CDR1 is GTSNPN and CDR2 is SVGIG in the germline V gene (reference sequence). The CDR3 runs to 12 residues.

The CDR3 coding sequence is TGTGCCAGTAGTAACCTGGGGGCTGGGGAAAAACTGTTTTTT. It codes for CASSNLGAGEKLFF. This sequence joins TRBV19 and TRBJ1-4, with a weak D call TRBD1 (6 bases). V lost 4 bases and J lost 8, with 14 bases in between. The germline CDR1 and CDR2 sequences are LNHDA and SQIVND (reference sequence). This CDR3 is built from 14 residues.